This T cell receptor (beta chain) was observed in a study of T cells in Graves' hyperthyroidism and ophthalmopathy. Study as a whole: Peripheral blood was collected at initial diagnosis, before any treatment. Broader study findings: Stable hyperthyroidism was told apart from ophthalmopathy by a model built on 13 V-J features.

The CDR3 is 17 residues long. In germline, CDR1 is MNHEY, CDR2 SMNVEV (reference sequence). Trimming removed 5 bases from V and 8 bases from J; junction bases left unmatched: 17. Concerning this clonotype: The antigen is undetermined. A much larger clonotype is one base distant, so this may be a read error.

TCR beta CDR3 regions were amplified from RNA transcripts. With the HTBI primer set, the TCR CDR3 went through a first round of RT-PCR. TCRdb re-called the multiplex PCR reads with MiXCR, one entry per CDR3 protein. Among 300,000 to 400,000 distinct CDR3 sequences, 15% to 20% were seen once, and the ten largest hold about 49%. The hyperthyroidism was newly diagnosed and had lasted under 2 months; the patients were aged 18 to 65. Diagnostic assessment was based on clinical symptoms, serum thyroxine and TRAb, thyroid ultrasound and orbital computed tomography. The source is a woman in her fifties or sixties with Graves' hyperthyroidism. The J gene is TRBJ2-3, the V gene TRBV27; TRBD2 aligns across 9 bases. Sequencing used blood. In nucleotides, the CDR3 is TGTGCCAGCAGTATAAATGGCGGGAGGGCCGGTAAAGGTACGCAGTATTTT. This translates into CASSINGGRAGKGTQYF.